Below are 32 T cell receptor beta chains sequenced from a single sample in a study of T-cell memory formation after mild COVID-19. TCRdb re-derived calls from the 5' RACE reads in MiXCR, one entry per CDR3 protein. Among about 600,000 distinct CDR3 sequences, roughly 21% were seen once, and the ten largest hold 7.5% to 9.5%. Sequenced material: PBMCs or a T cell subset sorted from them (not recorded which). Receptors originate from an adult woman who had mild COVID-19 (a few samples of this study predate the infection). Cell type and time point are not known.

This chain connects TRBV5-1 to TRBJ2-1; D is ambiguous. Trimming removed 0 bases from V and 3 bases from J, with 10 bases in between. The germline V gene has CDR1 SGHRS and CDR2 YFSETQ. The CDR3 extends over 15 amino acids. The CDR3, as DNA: TGCGCCAGCAGCTTGGCCAGTTACAGCTACAATGAGCAGTTCTTC. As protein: CASSLASYSYNEQFF.

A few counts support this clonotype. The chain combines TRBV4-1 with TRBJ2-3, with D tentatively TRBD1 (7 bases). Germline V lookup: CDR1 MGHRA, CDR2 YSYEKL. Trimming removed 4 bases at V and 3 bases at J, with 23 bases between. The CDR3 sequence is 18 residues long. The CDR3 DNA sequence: TGCGCCAGCAGCCTCAAGGGGGCACCAGGGAGGAGGACAGATACGCAGTATTTT. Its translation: CASSLKGAPGRRTDTQYF.

For the CDR3, the DNA is TGTGCCAGCAGCTCGGACAGGAGGTACGAGCAGTACTTC. This translates into CASSSDRRYEQYF. The chain employs TRBV7-6 and TRBJ2-7, with 7 bases aligning to TRBD1. V was pared by 4 bases and J by 4 bases, with 4 bases of the junction left unmatched. The germline gives CDR1 SGHVS, CDR2 FNYEAQ. The CDR3 totals 13 residues.

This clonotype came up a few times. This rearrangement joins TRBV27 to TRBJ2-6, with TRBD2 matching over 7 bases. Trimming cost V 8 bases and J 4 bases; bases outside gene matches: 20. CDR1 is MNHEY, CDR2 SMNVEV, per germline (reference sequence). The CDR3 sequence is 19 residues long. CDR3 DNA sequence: TGTGCCAGCCGCCCGCCCCAAATTGGGGGGGTGAGAGGGGCCAACGTCCTGACTTTC. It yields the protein CASRPPQIGGVRGANVLTF.

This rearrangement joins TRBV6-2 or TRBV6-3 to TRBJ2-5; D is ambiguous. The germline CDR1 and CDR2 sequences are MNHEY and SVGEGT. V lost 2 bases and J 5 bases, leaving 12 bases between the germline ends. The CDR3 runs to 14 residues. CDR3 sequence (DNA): TGTGCCAGCAGTTACAACGGCGAAGGGGAGACCCAGTACTTC. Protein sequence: CASSYNGEGETQYF.

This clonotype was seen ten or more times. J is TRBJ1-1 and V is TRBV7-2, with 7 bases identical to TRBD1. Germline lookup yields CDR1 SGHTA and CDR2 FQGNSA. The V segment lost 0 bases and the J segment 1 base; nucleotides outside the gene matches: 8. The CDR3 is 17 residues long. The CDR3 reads CASSLALERGRNTEAFF. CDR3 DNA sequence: TGTGCCAGCAGCTTAGCGCTTGAAAGGGGGCGGAACACTGAAGCTTTCTTT.

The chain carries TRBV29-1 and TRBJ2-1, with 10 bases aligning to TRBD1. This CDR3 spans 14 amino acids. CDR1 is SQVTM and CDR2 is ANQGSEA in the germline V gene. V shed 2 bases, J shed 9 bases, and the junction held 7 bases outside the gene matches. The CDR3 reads CSVEPRDRGGEQFF. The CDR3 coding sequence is TGCAGCGTTGAACCCCGGGACAGGGGTGGTGAGCAGTTCTTC.

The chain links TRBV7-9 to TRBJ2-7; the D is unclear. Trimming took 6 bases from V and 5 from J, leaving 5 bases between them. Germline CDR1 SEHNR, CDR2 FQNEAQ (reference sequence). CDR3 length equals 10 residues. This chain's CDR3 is CASSTDEQYF. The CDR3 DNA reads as TGTGCCAGCAGTACCGACGAGCAGTACTTC.

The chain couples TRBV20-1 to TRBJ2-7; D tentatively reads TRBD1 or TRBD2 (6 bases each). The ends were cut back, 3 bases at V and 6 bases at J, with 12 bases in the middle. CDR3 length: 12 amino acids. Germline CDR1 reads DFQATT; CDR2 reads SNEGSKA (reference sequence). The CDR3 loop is CSASAQGLEQYF. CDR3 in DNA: TGCAGTGCTAGTGCACAGGGACTCGAGCAGTACTTC.

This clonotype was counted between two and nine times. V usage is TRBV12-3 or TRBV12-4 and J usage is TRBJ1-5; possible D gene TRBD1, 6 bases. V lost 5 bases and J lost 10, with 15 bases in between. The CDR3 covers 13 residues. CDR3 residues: CASSATGITPQHF. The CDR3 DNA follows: TGTGCCAGCAGTGCCACAGGGATCACCCCCCAGCATTTT.

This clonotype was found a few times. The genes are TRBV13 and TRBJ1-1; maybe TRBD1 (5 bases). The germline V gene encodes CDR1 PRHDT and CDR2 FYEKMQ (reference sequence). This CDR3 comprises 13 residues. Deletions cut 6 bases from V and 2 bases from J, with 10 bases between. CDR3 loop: CASRYGGNTEAFF. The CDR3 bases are TGTGCCAGCAGATACGGGGGTAACACTGAAGCTTTCTTT.

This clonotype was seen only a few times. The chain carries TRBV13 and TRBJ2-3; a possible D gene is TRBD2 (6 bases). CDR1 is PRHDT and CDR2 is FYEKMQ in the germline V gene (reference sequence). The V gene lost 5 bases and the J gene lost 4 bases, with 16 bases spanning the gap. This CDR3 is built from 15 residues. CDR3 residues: CASSEISRGSDTQYF. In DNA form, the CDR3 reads TGTGCCAGCAGCGAAATTTCCCGGGGGTCAGATACGCAGTATTTT.

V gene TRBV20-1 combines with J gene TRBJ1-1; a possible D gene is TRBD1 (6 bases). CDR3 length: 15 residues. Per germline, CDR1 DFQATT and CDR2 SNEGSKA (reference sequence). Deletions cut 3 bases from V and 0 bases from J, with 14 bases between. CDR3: CSASMRGAVNTEAFF. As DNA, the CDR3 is TGCAGTGCTAGTATGCGGGGGGCCGTGAACACTGAAGCTTTCTTT.

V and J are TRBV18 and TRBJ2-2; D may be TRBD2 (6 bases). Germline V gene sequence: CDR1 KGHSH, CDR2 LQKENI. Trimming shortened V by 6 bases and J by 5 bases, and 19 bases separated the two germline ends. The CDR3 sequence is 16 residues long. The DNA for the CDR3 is TGTGCCAGCTCCGAAGCGTCACTAGCCTCTACCGGGGAGCTGTTTTTT. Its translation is CASSEASLASTGELFF.

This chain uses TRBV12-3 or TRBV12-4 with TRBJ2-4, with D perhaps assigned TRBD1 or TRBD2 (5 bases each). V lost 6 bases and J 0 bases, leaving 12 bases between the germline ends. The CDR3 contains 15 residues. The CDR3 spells CASRGVSLAKNIQYF. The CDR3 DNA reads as TGTGCCAGCAGGGGGGTATCGCTAGCCAAAAACATTCAGTACTTC.

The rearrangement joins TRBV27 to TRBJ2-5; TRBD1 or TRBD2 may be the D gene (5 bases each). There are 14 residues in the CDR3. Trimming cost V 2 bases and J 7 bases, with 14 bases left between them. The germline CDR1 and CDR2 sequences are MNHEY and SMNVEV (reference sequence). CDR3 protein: CASSLIGGGATQYF. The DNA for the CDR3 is TGTGCCAGCAGTTTAATCGGTGGGGGAGCGACCCAGTACTTC.

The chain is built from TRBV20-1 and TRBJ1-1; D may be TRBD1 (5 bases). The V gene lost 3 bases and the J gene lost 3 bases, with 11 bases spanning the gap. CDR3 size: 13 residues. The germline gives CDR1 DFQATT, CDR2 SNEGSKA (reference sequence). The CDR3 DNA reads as TGCAGTGCTAGGCCTCAGGGCGACACTGAAGCTTTCTTT. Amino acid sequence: CSARPQGDTEAFF.

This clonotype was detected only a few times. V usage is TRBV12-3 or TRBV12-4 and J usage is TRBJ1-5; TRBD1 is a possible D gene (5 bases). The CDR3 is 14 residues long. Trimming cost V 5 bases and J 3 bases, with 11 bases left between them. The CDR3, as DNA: TGTGCCAGCAGTCGACAGCCTCTCAATCAGCCCCAGCATTTT. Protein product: CASSRQPLNQPQHF.

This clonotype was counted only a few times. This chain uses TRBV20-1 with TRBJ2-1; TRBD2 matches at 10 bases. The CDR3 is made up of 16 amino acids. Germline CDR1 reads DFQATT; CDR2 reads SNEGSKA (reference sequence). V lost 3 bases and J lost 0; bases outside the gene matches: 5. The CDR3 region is CSASRPSGSSYNEQFF. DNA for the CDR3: TGCAGTGCTAGTAGACCTAGCGGGAGCTCCTACAATGAGCAGTTCTTC.

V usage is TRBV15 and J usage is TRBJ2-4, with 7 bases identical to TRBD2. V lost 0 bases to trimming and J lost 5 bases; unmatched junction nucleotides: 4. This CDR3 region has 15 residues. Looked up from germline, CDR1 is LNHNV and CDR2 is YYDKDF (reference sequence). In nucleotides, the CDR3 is TGTGCCACCAGCAGAGATTTGGGGAGGGAAAACATTCAGTACTTC. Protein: CATSRDLGRENIQYF.

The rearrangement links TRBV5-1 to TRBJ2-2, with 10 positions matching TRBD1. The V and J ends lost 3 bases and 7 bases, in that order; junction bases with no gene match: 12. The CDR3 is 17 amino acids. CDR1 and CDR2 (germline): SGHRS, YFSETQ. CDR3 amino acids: CASSSGYLTGGHGELFF. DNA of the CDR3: TGCGCCAGCAGCTCGGGATATCTGACAGGGGGCCACGGGGAGCTGTTTTTT.

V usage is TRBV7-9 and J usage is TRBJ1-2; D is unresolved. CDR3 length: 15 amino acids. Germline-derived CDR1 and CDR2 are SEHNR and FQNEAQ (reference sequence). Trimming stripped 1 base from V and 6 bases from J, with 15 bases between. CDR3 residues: CASSLVAPVWDGYTF. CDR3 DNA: TGTGCCAGCAGCTTAGTCGCACCAGTTTGGGATGGCTACACCTTC. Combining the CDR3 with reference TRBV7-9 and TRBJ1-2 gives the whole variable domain DTGVSQNPRHKITKRGQNVTFRCDPISEHNRLYWYRQTLGQGPEFLTYFQNEAQLEKSRLLSDRFSAERPKGSFSTLEIQRTEQGDSAMYLCASSLVAPVWDGYTFGSGTRLTVV.

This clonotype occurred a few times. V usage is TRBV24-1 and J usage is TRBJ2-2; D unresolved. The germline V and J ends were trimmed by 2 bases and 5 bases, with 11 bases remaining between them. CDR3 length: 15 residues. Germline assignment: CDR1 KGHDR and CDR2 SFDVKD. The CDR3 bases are TGTGCCACCAGTGATTCGGAGACTGTAACCGGGGAGCTGTTTTTT. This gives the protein CATSDSETVTGELFF.

CDR3 in DNA: TGTGCCAGCAGCCAGACTAGCGGGCTAAACAATGAGCAGTTCTTC. Translating it yields CASSQTSGLNNEQFF. This chain connects TRBV14 to TRBJ2-1, with TRBD2 matching over 10 bases. The V gene's germline CDR1 is SGHDN and CDR2 FVKESK. The CDR3 runs to 15 residues. V lost 3 bases, J lost 5 bases, and 4 bases stayed unmatched.

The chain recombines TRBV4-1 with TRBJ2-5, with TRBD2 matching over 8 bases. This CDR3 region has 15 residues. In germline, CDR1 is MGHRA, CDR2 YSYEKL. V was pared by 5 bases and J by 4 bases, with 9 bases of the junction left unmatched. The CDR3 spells CASSMGRGEVETQYF. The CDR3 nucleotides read TGCGCCAGCAGCATGGGGCGGGGGGAGGTAGAGACCCAGTACTTC.

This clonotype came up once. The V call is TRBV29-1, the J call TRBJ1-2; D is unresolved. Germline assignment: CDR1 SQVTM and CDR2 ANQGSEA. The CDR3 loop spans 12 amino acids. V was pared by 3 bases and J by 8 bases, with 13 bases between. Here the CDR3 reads CSVDAGVRGYTF. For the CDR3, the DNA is TGCAGCGTTGACGCGGGAGTTCGGGGCTACACCTTC.

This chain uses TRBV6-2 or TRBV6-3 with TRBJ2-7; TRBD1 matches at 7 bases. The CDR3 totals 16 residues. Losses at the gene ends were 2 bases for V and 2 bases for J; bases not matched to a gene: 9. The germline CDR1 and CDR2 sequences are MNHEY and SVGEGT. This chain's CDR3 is CASSYGGGDSAYEQYF. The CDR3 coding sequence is TGTGCCAGCAGTTACGGAGGTGGGGACAGTGCCTACGAGCAGTACTTC.

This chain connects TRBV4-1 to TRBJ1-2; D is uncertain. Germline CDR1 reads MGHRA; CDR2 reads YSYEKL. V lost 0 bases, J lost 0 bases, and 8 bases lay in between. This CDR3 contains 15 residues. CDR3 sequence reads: CASSQDRQPNYGYTF. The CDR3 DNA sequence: TGCGCCAGCAGCCAAGATCGACAACCTAACTATGGCTACACCTTC.

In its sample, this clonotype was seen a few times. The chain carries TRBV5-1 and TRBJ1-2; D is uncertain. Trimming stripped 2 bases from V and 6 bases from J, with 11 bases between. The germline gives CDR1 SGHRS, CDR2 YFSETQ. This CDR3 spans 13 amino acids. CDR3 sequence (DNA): TGCGCCAGCAGCTTAGGAGAATCGAATGGCTACACCTTC. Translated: CASSLGESNGYTF.

CDR3 amino acids: CASSPTGARNTEAFF. CDR3 DNA sequence: TGCGCCAGCAGCCCAACCGGGGCGCGCAACACTGAAGCTTTCTTT. The chain employs TRBV5-1 and TRBJ1-1; D perhaps matches TRBD1 (5 bases). The CDR3 consists of 15 residues. V lost 4 bases and J lost 2, with 15 bases in between. Germline values: CDR1 SGHRS, CDR2 YFSETQ.

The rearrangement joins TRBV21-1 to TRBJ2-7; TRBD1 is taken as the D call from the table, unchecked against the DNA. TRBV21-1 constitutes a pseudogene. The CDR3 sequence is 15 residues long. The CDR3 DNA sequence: TGTGCCAGCAGCAAAGTCGCACCGGGGGGGTACGAGCAGTACTTC. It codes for CASSKVAPGGYEQYF.

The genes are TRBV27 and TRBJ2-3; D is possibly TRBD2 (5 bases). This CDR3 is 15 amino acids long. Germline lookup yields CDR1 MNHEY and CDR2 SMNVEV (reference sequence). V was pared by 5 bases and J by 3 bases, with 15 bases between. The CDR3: CASSRLDFLTDTQYF. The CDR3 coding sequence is TGTGCCAGCAGTCGACTGGACTTTCTTACAGATACGCAGTATTTT.